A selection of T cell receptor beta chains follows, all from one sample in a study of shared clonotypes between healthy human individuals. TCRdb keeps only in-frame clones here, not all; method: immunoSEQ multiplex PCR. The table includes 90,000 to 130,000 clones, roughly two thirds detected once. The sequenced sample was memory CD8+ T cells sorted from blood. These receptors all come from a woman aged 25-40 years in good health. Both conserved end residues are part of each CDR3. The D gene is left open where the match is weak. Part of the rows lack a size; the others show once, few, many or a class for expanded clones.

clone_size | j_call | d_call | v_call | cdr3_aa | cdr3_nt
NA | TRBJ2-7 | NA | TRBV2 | CALTPVARYEQYF | TGTGCCCTCACCCCAGTCGCCCGCTACGAGCAGTACTTC
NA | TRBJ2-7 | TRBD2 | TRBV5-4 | CASSFSGLAGALAEQYF | TGTGCCAGCAGCTTTTCTGGACTAGCGGGGGCCCTCGCCGAGCAGTACTTC
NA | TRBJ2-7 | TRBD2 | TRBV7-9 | CASSSGTSLTNPYEQYF | TGTGCCAGCAGCTCCGGGACTAGCCTAACCAATCCCTACGAGCAGTACTTC
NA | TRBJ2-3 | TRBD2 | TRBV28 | CASSSTDRLAGAGTDTQYF | TGTGCCAGCAGCTCTACAGATCGACTAGCGGGGGCGGGGACAGATACGCAGTATTTT
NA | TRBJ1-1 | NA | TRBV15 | CATSRRDTREAFF | TGTGCCACCAGCCGCCGGGACACCAGAGAAGCTTTCTTT
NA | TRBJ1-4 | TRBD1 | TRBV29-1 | CSVNQRTGVGEKLFF | TGCAGCGTGAACCAAAGGACAGGGGTTGGAGAAAAACTGTTTTTT
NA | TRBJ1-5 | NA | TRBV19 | CASSMFWARRNQPQHF | TGTGCCAGTAGTATGTTTTGGGCAAGACGCAATCAGCCCCAGCATTTT
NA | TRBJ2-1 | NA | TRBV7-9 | CATTHRRATYNEQFF | TGTGCCACCACGCATCGGAGAGCAACCTACAATGAGCAGTTCTTC
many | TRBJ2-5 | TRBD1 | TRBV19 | CASTLRGTGGPETQYF | TGTGCCAGTACCCTAAGAGGGACAGGGGGCCCAGAGACCCAGTACTTC
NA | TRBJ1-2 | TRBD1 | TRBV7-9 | CASRPGQGERIGYGYTF | TGTGCCAGCAGGCCGGGACAGGGGGAGCGGATCGGGTATGGCTACACCTTC
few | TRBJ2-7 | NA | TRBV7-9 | CASSLGTAPEQYF | TGTGCCAGCAGCCTAGGGACTGCTCCCGAGCAGTACTTC
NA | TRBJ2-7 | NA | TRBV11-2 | CASSSPTRGMAYEQYF | TGTGCCAGCAGCTCTCCTACTAGAGGAATGGCCTACGAGCAGTACTTC
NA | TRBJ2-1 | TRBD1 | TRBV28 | CASSSGTGSLSYNEQFF | TGTGCCAGCAGCTCCGGGACAGGGTCCCTCTCCTACAATGAGCAGTTCTTC